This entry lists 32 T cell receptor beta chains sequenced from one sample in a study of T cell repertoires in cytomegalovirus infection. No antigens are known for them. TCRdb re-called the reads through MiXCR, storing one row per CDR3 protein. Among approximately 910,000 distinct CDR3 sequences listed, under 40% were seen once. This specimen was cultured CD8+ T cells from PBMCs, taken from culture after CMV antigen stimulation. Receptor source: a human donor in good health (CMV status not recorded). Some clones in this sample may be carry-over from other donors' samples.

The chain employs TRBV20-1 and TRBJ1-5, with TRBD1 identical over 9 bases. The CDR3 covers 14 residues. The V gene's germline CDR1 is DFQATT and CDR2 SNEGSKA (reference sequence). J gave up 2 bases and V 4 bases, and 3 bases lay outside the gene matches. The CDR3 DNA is TGCAGTGCTACCACAGGGGGCGGCAATCAGCCCCAGCATTTT. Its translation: CSATTGGGNQPQHF.

CDR3 protein: CASSESWVNTEAFF. In DNA, the CDR3 is TGTGCCAGCAGTGAGAGTTGGGTGAACACTGAAGCTTTCTTT. This chain joins TRBV6-1 and TRBJ1-1; D uncertain. The CDR3 has 14 residues. V lost 3 bases and J lost 0, with 8 bases in between. Per germline, CDR1 MNHNS and CDR2 SASEGT.

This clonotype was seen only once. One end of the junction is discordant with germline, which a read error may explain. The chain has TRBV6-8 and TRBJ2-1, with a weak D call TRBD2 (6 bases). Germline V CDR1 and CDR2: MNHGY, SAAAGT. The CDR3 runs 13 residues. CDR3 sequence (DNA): TGTACCAGCAGTTACTCGTCGGGAGATGAGCAGTTCTTC. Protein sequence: CTSSYSSGDEQFF.

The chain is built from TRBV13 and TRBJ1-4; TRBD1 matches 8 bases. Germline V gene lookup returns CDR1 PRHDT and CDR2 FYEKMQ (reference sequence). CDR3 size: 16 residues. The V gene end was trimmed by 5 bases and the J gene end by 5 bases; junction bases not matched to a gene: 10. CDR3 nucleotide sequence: TGTGCCAGCAGCGCGTCGGACAGGGCGGAGAATGAAAAACTGTTTTTT. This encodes CASSASDRAENEKLFF. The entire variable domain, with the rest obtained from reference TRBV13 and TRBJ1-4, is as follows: AAGVIQSPRHLIKEKRETATLKCYPIPRHDTVYWYQQGPGQDPQFLISFYEKMQSDKGSIPDRFSAQQFSDYHSELNMSSLELGDSALYFCASSASDRAENEKLFFGSGTQLSVL.

CDR3 coding DNA: TGTGCCAGCAGCTTGATCCCACCGGGACAGGGGGCTGTATACATTCAGTACTTC. Protein sequence: CASSLIPPGQGAVYIQYF. The gene calls are TRBV7-6 and TRBJ2-4; TRBD1 agrees at 12 bases. Germline values: CDR1 SGHVS, CDR2 FNYEAQ. The CDR3 covers 18 residues. Unmatched junction bases numbered 14, after V lost 3 bases and J lost 8 bases. Using reference TRBV7-6 and TRBJ2-4 for the parts outside the CDR3, the full variable domain is GAGVSQSPRYKVTKRGQDVALRCDPISGHVSLYWYRQALGQGPEFLTYFNYEAQQDKSGLPNDRFSAERPEGSISTLTIQRTEQRDSAMYRCASSLIPPGQGAVYIQYFGAGTRLSVL.

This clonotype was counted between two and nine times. CDR3 protein: CASSLAERGESYNEQFF. Written as DNA, the CDR3 is TGTGCCAGCAGCTTAGCCGAGCGGGGGGAATCCTACAATGAGCAGTTCTTC. This chain uses TRBV7-9 with TRBJ2-1, with 9 bases that match TRBD2. Germline CDR1 is SEHNR and CDR2 is FQNEAQ (reference sequence). This CDR3 is built from 17 residues. With 0 bases clipped from V and 1 base from J, the junction kept 4 bases outside the gene matches.

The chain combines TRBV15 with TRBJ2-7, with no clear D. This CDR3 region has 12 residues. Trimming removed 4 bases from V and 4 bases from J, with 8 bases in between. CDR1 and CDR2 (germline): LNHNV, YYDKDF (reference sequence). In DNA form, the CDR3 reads TGTGCCACCAGCAAATCTGATTACGAGCAGTACTTC. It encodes CATSKSDYEQYF.

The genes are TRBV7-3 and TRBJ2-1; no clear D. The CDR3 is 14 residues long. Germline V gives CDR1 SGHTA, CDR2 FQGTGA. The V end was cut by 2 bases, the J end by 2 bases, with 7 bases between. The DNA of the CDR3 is TGTGCCAGCAGCTTACACACGACCTACAATGAGCAGTTCTTC. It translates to CASSLHTTYNEQFF. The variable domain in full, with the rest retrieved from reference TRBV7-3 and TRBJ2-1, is GAGVSQTPSNKVTEKGKYVELRCDPISGHTALYWYRQSLGQGPEFLIYFQGTGAADDSGLPNDRFFAVRPEGSVSTLKIQRTERGDSAVYLCASSLHTTYNEQFFGPGTRLTVL.

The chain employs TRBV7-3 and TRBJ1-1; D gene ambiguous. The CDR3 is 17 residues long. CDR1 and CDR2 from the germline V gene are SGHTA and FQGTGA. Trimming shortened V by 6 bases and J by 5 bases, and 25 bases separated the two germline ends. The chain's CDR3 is CASSPDGDLISETEAFF. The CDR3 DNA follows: TGTGCCAGCAGTCCGGACGGAGACCTCATTTCGGAGACTGAAGCTTTCTTT.

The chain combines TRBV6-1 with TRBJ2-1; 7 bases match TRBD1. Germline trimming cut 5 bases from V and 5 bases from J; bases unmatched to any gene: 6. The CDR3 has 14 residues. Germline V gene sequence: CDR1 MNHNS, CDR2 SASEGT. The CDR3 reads CASSTRGHDNEQFF. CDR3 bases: TGTGCCAGCAGTACAAGGGGGCATGACAATGAGCAGTTCTTC.

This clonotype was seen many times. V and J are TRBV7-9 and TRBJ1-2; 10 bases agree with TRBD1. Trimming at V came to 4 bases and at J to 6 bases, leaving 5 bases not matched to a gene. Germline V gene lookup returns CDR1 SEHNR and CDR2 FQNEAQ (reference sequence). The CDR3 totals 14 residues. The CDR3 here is CASSWDRGLNGYTF. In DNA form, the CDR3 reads TGTGCCAGCAGCTGGGACAGGGGCCTGAATGGCTACACCTTC.

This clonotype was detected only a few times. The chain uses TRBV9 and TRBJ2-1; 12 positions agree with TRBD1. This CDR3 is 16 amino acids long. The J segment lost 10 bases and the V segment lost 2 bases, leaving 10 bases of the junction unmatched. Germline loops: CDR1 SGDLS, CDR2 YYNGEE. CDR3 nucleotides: TGTGCCAGCAGCGTTCTTCCGGGACAGGGGGCCGACGAGCAGTTCTTC. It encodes CASSVLPGQGADEQFF.

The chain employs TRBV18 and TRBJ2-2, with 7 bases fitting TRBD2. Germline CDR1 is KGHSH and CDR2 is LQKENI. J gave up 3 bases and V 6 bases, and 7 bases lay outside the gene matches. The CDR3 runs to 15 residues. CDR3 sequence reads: CASSPAGDYTGELFF. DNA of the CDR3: TGTGCCAGCTCGCCCGCGGGGGACTACACCGGGGAGCTGTTTTTT.

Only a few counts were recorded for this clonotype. The chain's CDR3 is CASSFQGPLNTEAFF. The CDR3 bases are TGTGCCAGCAGTTTCCAGGGCCCTTTGAACACTGAAGCTTTCTTT. This chain links TRBV12-3 or TRBV12-4 with TRBJ1-1; D perhaps matches TRBD1 (5 bases). The CDR3 runs 15 residues. Trimming left V 3 bases short and J 0 bases short, with 11 bases between.

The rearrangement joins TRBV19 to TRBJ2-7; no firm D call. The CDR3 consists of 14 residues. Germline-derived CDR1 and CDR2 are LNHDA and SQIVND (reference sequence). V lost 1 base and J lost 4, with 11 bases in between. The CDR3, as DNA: TGTGCCAGTAGTATAGGGAACGGAGAGTACGAGCAGTACTTC. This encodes CASSIGNGEYEQYF. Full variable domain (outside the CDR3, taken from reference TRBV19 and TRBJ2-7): DGGITQSPKYLFRKEGQNVTLSCEQNLNHDAMYWYRQDPGQGLRLIYYSQIVNDFQKGDIAEGYSVSREKKESFPLTVTSAQKNPTAFYLCASSIGNGEYEQYFGPGTRLTVT.

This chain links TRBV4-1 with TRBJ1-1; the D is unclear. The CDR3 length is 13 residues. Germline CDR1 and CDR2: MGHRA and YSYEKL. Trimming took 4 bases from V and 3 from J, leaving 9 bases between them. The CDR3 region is CASSPKRYTEAFF. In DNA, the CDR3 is TGCGCCAGCAGCCCAAAAAGGTACACTGAAGCTTTCTTT.

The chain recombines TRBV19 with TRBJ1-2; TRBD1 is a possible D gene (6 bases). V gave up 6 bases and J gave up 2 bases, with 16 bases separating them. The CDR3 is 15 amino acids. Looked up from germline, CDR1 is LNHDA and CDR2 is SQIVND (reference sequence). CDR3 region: CASSPGADGNYGYTF. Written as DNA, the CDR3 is TGTGCCAGTAGCCCGGGGGCGGACGGCAACTATGGCTACACCTTC.

Here the CDR3 DNA reads TGTGCCACCAGTGATTTCGAGGCTGAAGAGACCCAGTACTTC. Translation gives CATSDFEAEETQYF. V and J are TRBV24-1 and TRBJ2-5; the D is unclear. The CDR3 runs to 14 residues. Germline assignment: CDR1 KGHDR and CDR2 SFDVKD. The V and J ends lost 1 base and 3 bases respectively, with 8 bases between them.

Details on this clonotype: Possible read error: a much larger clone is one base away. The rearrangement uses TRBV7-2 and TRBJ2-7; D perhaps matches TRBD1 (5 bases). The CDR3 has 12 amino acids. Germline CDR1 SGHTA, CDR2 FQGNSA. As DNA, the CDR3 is TGTGTCAGCAGCCTCGACAGAATTGTGCAGTACTTC. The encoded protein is CVSSLDRIVQYF. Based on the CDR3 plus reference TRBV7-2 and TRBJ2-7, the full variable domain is GAGVSQSPSNKVTEKGKDVELRCDPISGHTALYWYRQSLGQGLEFLIYFQGNSAPDKSGLPSDRFSAERTGGSVSTLTIQRTQQEDSAVYLCVSSLDRIVQYFGPGTRLTVT.

CDR3: CASSPWAGETQYF. CDR3 DNA: TGTGCCAGCAGCCCTTGGGCAGGGGAGACCCAGTACTTC. The genes are TRBV6-4 and TRBJ2-5, with D possibly TRBD1 on 5 matching bases. This CDR3 has 13 amino acids. V lost 6 bases to trimming and J lost 5 bases, with 13 bases between them. The germline V gene has CDR1 MRHNA and CDR2 SNTAGT.

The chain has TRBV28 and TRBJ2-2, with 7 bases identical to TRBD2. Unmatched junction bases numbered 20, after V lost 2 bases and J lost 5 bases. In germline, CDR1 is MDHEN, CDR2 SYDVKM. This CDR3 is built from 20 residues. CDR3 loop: CASSLRSGTTSSYLTGELFF. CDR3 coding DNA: TGTGCCAGCAGTTTACGCTCCGGGACTACGTCCTCGTACTTGACCGGGGAGCTGTTTTTT.

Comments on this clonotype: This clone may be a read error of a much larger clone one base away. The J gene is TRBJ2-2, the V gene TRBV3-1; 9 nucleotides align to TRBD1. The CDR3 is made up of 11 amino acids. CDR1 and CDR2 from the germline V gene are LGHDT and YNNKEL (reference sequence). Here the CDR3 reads CVSSGQGRSFF. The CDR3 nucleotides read TGTGTCAGCAGCGGACAGGGGCGTTCGTTTTTT. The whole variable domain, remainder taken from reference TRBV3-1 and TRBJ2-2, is DTAVSQTPKYLVTQMGNDKSIKCEQNLGHDTMYWYKQDSKKFLKIMFSYNNKELIINETVPNRFSPKSPDKAHLNLHINSLELGDSAVYFCVSSGQGRSFFGEGSRLTVL.

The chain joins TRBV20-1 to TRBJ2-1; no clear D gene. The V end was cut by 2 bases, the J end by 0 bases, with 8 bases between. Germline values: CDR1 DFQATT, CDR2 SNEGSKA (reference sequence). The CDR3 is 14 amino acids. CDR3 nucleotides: TGCAGTGCTAGACTTCCCTTCTCCTACAATGAGCAGTTCTTC. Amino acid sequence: CSARLPFSYNEQFF.

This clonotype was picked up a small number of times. The CDR3 DNA reads TGTGCCAGCAGCCAAGGGGACAATAGCAATCAGCCCCAGCATTTT. It codes for CASSQGDNSNQPQHF. The gene calls are TRBV4-2 and TRBJ1-5; TRBD1 is a possible D gene (6 bases). Trimming shortened V by 1 base and J by 0 bases, and 7 bases separated the two germline ends. The germline V gene encodes CDR1 LGHNA and CDR2 YNFKEQ. The CDR3 totals 15 residues.

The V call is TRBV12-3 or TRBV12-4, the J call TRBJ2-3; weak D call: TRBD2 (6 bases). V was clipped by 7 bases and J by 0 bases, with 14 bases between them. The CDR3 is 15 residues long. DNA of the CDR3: TGTGCCAGCACCCCGGGGGTCTTTAGCACAGATACGCAGTATTTT. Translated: CASTPGVFSTDTQYF.

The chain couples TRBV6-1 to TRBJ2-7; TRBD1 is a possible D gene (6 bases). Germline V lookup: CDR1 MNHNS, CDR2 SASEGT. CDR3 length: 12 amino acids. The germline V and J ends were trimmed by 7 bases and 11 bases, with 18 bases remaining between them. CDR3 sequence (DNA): TGTGCCAGCATCGACCACGGGACATCAAAGTACTTC. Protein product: CASIDHGTSKYF.

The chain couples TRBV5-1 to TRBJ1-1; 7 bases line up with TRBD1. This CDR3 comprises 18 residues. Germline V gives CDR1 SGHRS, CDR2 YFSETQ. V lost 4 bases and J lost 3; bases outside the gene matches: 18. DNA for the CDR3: TGCGCCAGCAGCCCCACTCGACAGGGAGAATGGTGGGACACTGAAGCTTTCTTT. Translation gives CASSPTRQGEWWDTEAFF.

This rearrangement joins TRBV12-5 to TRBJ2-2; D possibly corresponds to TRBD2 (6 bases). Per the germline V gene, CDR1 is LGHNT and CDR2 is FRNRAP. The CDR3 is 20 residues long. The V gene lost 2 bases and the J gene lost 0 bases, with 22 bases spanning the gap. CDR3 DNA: TGTGCTAGTGGTTTGCCCACCCAGGTCCGGGGGATAACGAACACCGGGGAGCTGTTTTTT. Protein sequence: CASGLPTQVRGITNTGELFF. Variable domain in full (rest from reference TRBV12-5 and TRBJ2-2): DARVTQTPRHKVTEMGQEVTMRCQPILGHNTVFWYRQTMMQGLELLAYFRNRAPLDDSGMPKDRFSAEMPDATLATLKIQPSEPRDSAVYFCASGLPTQVRGITNTGELFFGEGSRLTVL.

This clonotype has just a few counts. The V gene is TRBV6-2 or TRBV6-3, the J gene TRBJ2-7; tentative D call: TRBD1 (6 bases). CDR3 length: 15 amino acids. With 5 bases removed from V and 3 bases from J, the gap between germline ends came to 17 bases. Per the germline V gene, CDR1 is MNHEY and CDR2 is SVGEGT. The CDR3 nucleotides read TGTGCCAGCAGTCTCGCGAGGGACACCTACTACGAGCAGTACTTC. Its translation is CASSLARDTYYEQYF.

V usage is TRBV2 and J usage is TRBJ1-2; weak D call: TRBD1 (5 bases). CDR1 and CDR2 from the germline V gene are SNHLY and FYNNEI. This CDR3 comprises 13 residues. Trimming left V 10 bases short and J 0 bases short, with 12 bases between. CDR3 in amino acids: CATPRGPNYGYTF. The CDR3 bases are TGTGCCACCCCGCGGGGACCTAACTATGGCTACACCTTC.

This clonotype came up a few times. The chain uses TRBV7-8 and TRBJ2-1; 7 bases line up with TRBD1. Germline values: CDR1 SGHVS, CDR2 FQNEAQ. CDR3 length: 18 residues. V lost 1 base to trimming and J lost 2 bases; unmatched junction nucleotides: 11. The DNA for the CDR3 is TGTGCCAGCAGCTTAGAGCTCTCGACAGGGACGCCCTACAATGAGCAGTTCTTC. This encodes CASSLELSTGTPYNEQFF.

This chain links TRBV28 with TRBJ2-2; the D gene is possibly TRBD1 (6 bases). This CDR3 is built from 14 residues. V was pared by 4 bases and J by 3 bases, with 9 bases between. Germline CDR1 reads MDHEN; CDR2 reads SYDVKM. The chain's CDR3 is CASSSGEYTGELFF. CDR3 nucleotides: TGTGCCAGCAGTTCAGGGGAATACACCGGGGAGCTGTTTTTT.